Listed here are 9 T cell receptor beta chains from one sample, sequenced in a study of T cell repertoires in cytomegalovirus infection. A single record per CDR3 protein comes from TCRdb applying MiXCR to the reads. Seen here are some 130,000 distinct CDR3 sequences, about 31% observed once, and the top ten hold 45% to 55%. No antigen has been identified for these receptors. Sequences were derived from CD8+ T cells from cultured PBMCs, sampled from culture after CMV antigen stimulation. All receptors derive from a human donor in good health (CMV status not recorded). Some clones in this sample may be carry-over from other donors' samples.

With respect to this clonotype: An end of the junction does not agree with germline; a read error may underlie this. V is TRBV5-1 and J is TRBJ1-2; maybe TRBD1 (6 bases). The CDR3 is made up of 13 amino acids. The V gene's germline CDR1 is SGHRS and CDR2 YFSETQ. The CDR3 nucleotides are TGCGCCAGCACCTTGGGGGGGGCAGATGGCTACACCTTC. This translates into CASTLGGADGYTF. Complete variable domain (other parts from reference TRBV5-1 and TRBJ1-2): KAGVTQTPRYLIKTRGQQVTLSCSPISGHRSVSWYQQTPGQGLQFLFEYFSETQRNKGNFPGRFSGRQFSNSRSEMNVSTLELGDSALYLCASTLGGADGYTFGSGTRLTVV.

The rearrangement links TRBV7-2 to TRBJ1-5; 9 bases are shared with TRBD1. J gave up 4 bases and V 5 bases, and 6 bases lay outside the gene matches. CDR3 size: 15 residues. Germline lookup yields CDR1 SGHTA and CDR2 FQGNSA. CDR3 DNA sequence: TGTGCCAGCAGCCACGGGACAGGGTGGAATCAGCCCCAGCATTTT. This sequence encodes CASSHGTGWNQPQHF.

CDR3 sequence: CASSFGLAGVYGELFF. The CDR3 coding sequence is TGTGCCAGCAGCTTCGGACTAGCGGGGGTGTACGGGGAGCTGTTTTTT. The V and J genes are TRBV5-6 and TRBJ2-2, with 13 nucleotides matching TRBD2. CDR1 is SGHDT and CDR2 is YYEEEE in the germline V gene. V shed 2 bases and J 7 bases; nucleotides not matched to a gene: 5. This CDR3 is 16 amino acids long.

This clonotype appeared a single time. The chain carries TRBV20-1 and TRBJ1-2, with a possible D match to TRBD1 (5 bases). The CDR3 is 19 amino acids. In germline, CDR1 is DFQATT, CDR2 SNEGSKA (reference sequence). V was shortened by 1 base and J by 4 bases, with 28 bases between the two germline ends. CDR3 in amino acids: CSARAGSGVGALRSYGYTF. DNA for the CDR3: TGCAGTGCTAGAGCTGGGAGTGGAGTTGGGGCTCTGAGAAGCTATGGCTACACCTTC.

This chain connects TRBV25-1 to TRBJ1-1; 7 bases agree with TRBD1. V lost 3 bases to trimming and J lost 4 bases; unmatched junction nucleotides: 8. The length of the CDR3 is 15 residues. From germline, CDR1 is MGHDK and CDR2 SYGVNS. CDR3 sequence reads: CASSDSGGWSTEAFF. DNA of the CDR3: TGTGCCAGCAGTGACTCAGGGGGGTGGAGCACTGAAGCTTTCTTT.

In its sample, this clonotype was seen once. The chain couples TRBV3-1 to TRBJ1-5; D is unresolved. The length of the CDR3 is 15 residues. The germline V gene has CDR1 LGHDT and CDR2 YNNKEL (reference sequence). Trimming removed 1 base at V and 4 bases at J, with 11 bases between. CDR3 region: CASSQANGGNQPQHF. CDR3 DNA: TGTGCCAGCAGCCAAGCGAACGGAGGAAATCAGCCCCAGCATTTT.

V is TRBV12-3 or TRBV12-4 and J is TRBJ1-4; 7 bases match TRBD1. The CDR3 sequence is 14 residues long. Trimming took 5 bases from V and 6 from J; bases not matched to a gene: 6. The CDR3, as DNA: TGTGCCAGCAGTCCTCGGGACAGCGATGAAAAACTGTTTTTT. As protein: CASSPRDSDEKLFF.

The rearrangement uses TRBV28 and TRBJ2-7; 8 positions match TRBD1. There are 14 residues in the CDR3. The germline V gene encodes CDR1 MDHEN and CDR2 SYDVKM. The V segment lost 2 bases and the J segment 7 bases; nucleotides outside the gene matches: 7. The DNA of the CDR3 is TGTGCCAGCAGTTTACAGGACAGGGCTTGTGAGCAGTACTTC. Its translation: CASSLQDRACEQYF.

This chain uses TRBV5-6 with TRBJ1-2, with 8 bases that match TRBD1. Germline V lookup: CDR1 SGHDT, CDR2 YYEEEE. V dropped 4 bases and J dropped 4; count of bases not matched to a gene: 12. This CDR3 spans 16 amino acids. CDR3 DNA sequence: TGTGCCAGCAGCCAATTCAGGGGGCGCTGGGGCTATGGCTACACCTTC. Its translation is CASSQFRGRWGYGYTF.